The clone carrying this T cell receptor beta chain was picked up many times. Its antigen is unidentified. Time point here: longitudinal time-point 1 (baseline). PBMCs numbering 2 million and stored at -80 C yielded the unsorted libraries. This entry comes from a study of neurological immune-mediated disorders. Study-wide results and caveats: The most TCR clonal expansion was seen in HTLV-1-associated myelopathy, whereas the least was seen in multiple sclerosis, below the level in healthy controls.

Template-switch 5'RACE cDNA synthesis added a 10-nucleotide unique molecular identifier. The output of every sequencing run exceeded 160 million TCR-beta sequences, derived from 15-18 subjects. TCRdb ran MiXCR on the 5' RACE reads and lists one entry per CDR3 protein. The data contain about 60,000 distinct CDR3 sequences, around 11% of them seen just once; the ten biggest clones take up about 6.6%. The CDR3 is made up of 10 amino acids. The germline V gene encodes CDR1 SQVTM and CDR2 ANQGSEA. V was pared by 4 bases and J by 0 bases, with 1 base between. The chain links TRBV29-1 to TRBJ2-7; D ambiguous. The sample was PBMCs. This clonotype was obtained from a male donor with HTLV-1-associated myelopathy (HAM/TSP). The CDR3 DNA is TGCAGCGTTGTCTCCTACGAGCAGTACTTC. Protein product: CSVVSYEQYF.